This is a list of T cell receptor beta chains from one sample in a study of T cell changes during pregnancy in multiple sclerosis. This table comes from immunoSEQ multiplex PCR, and its TCRdb copy is limited to in-frame clones, with some not included. The repertoire consists of over 35,000 clones, with approximately 92% occurring once and the leading ten covering about 1.5%. The material sequenced was peripheral blood. The receptors shown here come from a female donor with multiple sclerosis, enrolled in a pregnancy study. Both conserved end residues are part of each CDR3. D genes are given only for firm matches. Rows give clone size only sometimes, using once, few, many, or a class for an expanded clone.

j_gene,v_gene,abundance,d_gene,CDR3aa,CDR3nt
TRBJ2-5,TRBV5-1,.,.,CASRSGVSGAGETQYF,TGCGCCAGCCGGTCCGGGGTTTCGGGAGCCGGGGAGACCCAGTACTTC
TRBJ1-5,TRBV28,once,.,CASSFPRRNQPQHF,TGTGCCAGCAGTTTCCCCCGACGCAATCAGCCCCAGCATTTT
TRBJ1-1,TRBV11-2,.,.,CASSLRTAGFTEAFF,TGTGCCAGCAGCTTACGGACCGCAGGGTTCACTGAAGCTTTCTTT
TRBJ2-7,TRBV5-1,.,.,CASSLEGMRGEQYF,TGCGCCAGCAGCTTGGAGGGCATGAGGGGCGAGCAGTACTTC
TRBJ2-1,TRBV19,.,.,CASSVGAGRGNEQFF,TGTGCCAGTTCTGTTGGGGCAGGGAGGGGGAATGAGCAGTTCTTC
TRBJ2-6,TRBV7-8,few,.,CASSPEDSGANVLTF,TGTGCCAGCAGCCCAGAGGACTCTGGGGCCAACGTCCTGACTTTC
TRBJ1-2,TRBV6-5,.,.,CASSQQSYGYTF,TGTGCCAGCAGTCAGCAGTCCTATGGCTACACCTTC
TRBJ2-7,TRBV25-1,once,.,CASSESEGSGYEQYF,TGTGCCAGCAGTGAATCAGAAGGGTCGGGGTACGAGCAGTACTTC
TRBJ2-7,TRBV5-1,.,.,CASSLVSVGRTYEQYF,TGCGCCAGCAGCTTGGTCTCCGTGGGGAGAACCTACGAGCAGTACTTC
TRBJ2-7,TRBV5-1,few,.,CASSLDSTVSSYEQYF,TGCGCCAGCAGCCTGGACAGCACCGTATCCTCCTACGAGCAGTACTTC
TRBJ2-1,TRBV6-5,.,.,CASSYLRASNEQFF,TGTGCCAGCAGTTACTTGCGGGCAAGCAATGAGCAGTTCTTC
TRBJ2-3,TRBV28,few,TRBD2,CASSFTRGTSGRAGTDTQYF,TGTGCCAGCAGTTTTACCCGAGGGACTAGCGGGAGGGCCGGCACAGATACGCAGTATTTT
TRBJ2-1,TRBV29-1,.,TRBD2,CSVELGREGNEQFF,TGCAGCGTTGAACTTGGGCGGGAGGGCAATGAGCAGTTCTTC
TRBJ1-5,TRBV19,.,.,CASTEGRRNQPQHF,TGTGCCAGTACAGAGGGCAGGCGCAATCAGCCCCAGCATTTT
TRBJ1-3,TRBV9,.,.,CASSLLGGTNSGNTIYF,TGTGCCAGCAGCCTTCTCGGGGGGACGAACTCTGGAAACACCATATATTTT
TRBJ2-5,TRBV7-9,.,.,CASSLGGGVETQYF,TGTGCCAGCAGCTTAGGCGGTGGTGTGGAGACCCAGTACTTC
TRBJ2-7,TRBV27,.,TRBD2,CASSPNGLAEQYF,TGTGCCAGCAGCCCTAACGGACTAGCGGAGCAGTACTTC
TRBJ2-7,TRBV6-6,.,TRBD1,CASSSLGQNYEQYF,TGTGCCAGCAGTTCTTTGGGACAGAACTACGAGCAGTACTTC
TRBJ1-2,TRBV30,.,TRBD1,CAWTVRGIPYGYTF,TGTGCCTGGACAGTCAGGGGGATCCCCTATGGCTACACCTTC
TRBJ1-1,TRBV4-1,.,.,CASSQADSTNTEAFF,TGCGCCAGCAGCCAAGCCGACAGCACAAACACTGAAGCTTTCTTT
TRBJ2-1,TRBV10-2,.,TRBD2,CASSEYRAGARNEQFF,TGCGCCAGCAGTGAGTATCGAGCGGGAGCTCGGAATGAGCAGTTCTTC
TRBJ2-2,TRBV4-2,.,TRBD2,CASSQAARTLAGNTGELFF,TGTGCCAGCAGCCAAGCCGCTCGAACTCTAGCGGGAAACACCGGGGAGCTGTTTTTT